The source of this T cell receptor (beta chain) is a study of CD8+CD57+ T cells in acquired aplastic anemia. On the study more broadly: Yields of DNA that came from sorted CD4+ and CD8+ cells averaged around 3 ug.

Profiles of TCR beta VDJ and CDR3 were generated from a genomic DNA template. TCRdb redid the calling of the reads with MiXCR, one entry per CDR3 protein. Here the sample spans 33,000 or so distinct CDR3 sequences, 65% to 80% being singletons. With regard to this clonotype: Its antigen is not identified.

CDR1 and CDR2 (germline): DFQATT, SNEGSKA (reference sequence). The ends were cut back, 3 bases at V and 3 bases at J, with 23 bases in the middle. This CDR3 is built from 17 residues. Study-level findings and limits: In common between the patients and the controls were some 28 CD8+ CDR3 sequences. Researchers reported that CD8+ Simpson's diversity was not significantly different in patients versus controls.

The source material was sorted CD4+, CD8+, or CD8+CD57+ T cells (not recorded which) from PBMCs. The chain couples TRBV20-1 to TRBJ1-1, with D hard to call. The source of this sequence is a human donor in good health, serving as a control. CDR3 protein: CSARRPRTPGLDTEAFF. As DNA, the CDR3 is TGCAGTGCTAGGAGACCCCGGACCCCTGGGCTAGACACTGAAGCTTTCTTT.